This TCR beta chain emerged from a study of T cells after yellow fever vaccination. This clonotype was counted a few times. Deletions cut 2 bases from V and 2 bases from J, with 10 bases between. The germline CDR1 and CDR2 sequences are SGHVS and FQNEAQ. The CDR3 has 14 residues. Each CDR3 protein gets one entry after TCRdb re-called the 5' RACE reads with MiXCR. The profile shows some 500,000 distinct CDR3 sequences, around an eighth of them singletons. The sequence came from a man younger than 45 who received the YFV17D yellow fever vaccine. The chain joins TRBV7-8 to TRBJ2-7; D possibly corresponds to TRBD2 (5 bases). The material was PBMCs, obtained on the day of the yellow fever booster vaccination. CDR3 residues: CASSLFTGTYEQYF. CDR3 sequence (DNA): TGTGCCAGCAGCTTATTCACGGGAACCTACGAGCAGTACTTC.